This T cell receptor beta chain was identified in a study of T cell responses to AZD1222 COVID-19 vaccine. The CDR3 has 16 residues. Study-wide points: An increase in Spike-specific TCR breadth and depth was observed after two AZD1222 doses. Baseline antibody screening turned up just a handful of seropositive AZD1222 recipients. White British people made up most donors, females outnumbered males, and clonal diversity was possibly underestimated.

TCRdb's copy holds only in-frame clones and misses some; the assay was immunoSEQ multiplex PCR. The sample carries 130,000 to 150,000 clones, approximately 90% recorded once. About this clone itself: Its antigen is undetermined.

The sequenced sample was peripheral blood, obtained on day 0 of MenACWY control vaccination. This receptor was taken from an adult in good health. This rearrangement joins TRBV12-1 to TRBJ2-1; the table's D call, TRBD2, was not checked against the DNA. TRBV12-1 is flagged as a pseudogene. CDR3 protein: CASSLRRRMGYNEQFF. The CDR3 bases are TGTGCCAGCAGCTTGCGAAGGCGGATGGGCTACAATGAGCAGTTCTTC.